This TCR beta chain originates from a study of T cell responses to AZD1222 COVID-19 vaccine. The data were produced by immunoSEQ multiplex PCR, yet TCRdb's version contains in-frame clones alone and is incomplete. The data contain 130,000 to 150,000 clones, approximately 89% of them seen just once; the ten biggest clones take up under 5.5%. Germline V gene lookup returns CDR1 SGHTA and CDR2 FQGTGA. There are 13 residues in the CDR3. Between the trimmed V and J ends, which lost 3 bases and 2 bases, there was a span of 7 bases. The chain employs TRBV7-3 and TRBJ2-5; either TRBD1 or TRBD2 may fit D (5 bases each). This sequence was found in an adult in good health. This material consisted of peripheral blood, taken on day 0 of AZD1222 vaccination. DNA of the CDR3: TGTGCCAGCAGCTTCGGGGCTCAAGAGACCCAGTACTTC. Translated: CASSFGAQETQYF.